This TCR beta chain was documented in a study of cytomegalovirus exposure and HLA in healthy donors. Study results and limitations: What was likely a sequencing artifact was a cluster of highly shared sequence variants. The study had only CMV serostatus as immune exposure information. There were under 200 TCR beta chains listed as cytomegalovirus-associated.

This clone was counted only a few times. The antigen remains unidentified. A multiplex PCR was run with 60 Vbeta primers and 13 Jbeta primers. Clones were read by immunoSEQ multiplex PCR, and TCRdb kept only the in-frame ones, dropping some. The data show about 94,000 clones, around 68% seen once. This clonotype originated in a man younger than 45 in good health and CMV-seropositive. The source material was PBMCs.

CDR3 bases: TGTGCCAGCAGCTTAGGGGCAGACGTGTCCTACAATGAGCAGTTCTTC. Its protein product is CASSLGADVSYNEQFF. This chain joins TRBV7-6 and TRBJ2-1; no firm D call. V was clipped by 1 base and J by 1 base, with 11 bases between them. The CDR3 loop spans 16 amino acids. Germline CDR1 is SGHVS and CDR2 is FNYEAQ.